This T cell receptor beta chain is from a study of shared clonotypes between healthy human individuals. CDR1 and CDR2 from the germline V gene are MGHDK and SYGVNS. V was trimmed by 3 bases and J by 0 bases, leaving 14 bases between them. CDR3 length: 16 amino acids. Study-level results: The study generally estimated greater richness for naive than memory subsets. Sampling included only blood; tissue repertoires likely differ.

This clone is a singleton in its sample. Its antigen is undetermined. Measured with immunoSEQ multiplex PCR; TCRdb has only the in-frame clones, and not every one. The data contain a few hundred thousand clones, more than 95% of them singletons. It was into CD45RA+ naive and CD45RA-negative memory subsets that the CD4+ cells were split. Sequencing was done on a sample of naive CD4+ T cells sorted from blood. Subset: CD45RA+ positively selected. The V call is TRBV25-1, the J call TRBJ2-5, with D tentatively TRBD1 (5 bases). This clonotype was sampled from a woman in her thirties in good health. The CDR3 reads CASSEGRRADQETQYF. CDR3 sequence (DNA): TGTGCCAGCAGTGAGGGCCGCAGGGCCGACCAAGAGACCCAGTACTTC. The full variable domain, rest sourced from reference TRBV25-1 and TRBJ2-5, is EADIYQTPRYLVIGTGKKITLECSQTMGHDKMYWYQQDPGMELHLIHYSYGVNSTEKGDLSSESTVSRIRTEHFPLTLESARPSHTSQYLCASSEGRRADQETQYFGPGTRLLVL.